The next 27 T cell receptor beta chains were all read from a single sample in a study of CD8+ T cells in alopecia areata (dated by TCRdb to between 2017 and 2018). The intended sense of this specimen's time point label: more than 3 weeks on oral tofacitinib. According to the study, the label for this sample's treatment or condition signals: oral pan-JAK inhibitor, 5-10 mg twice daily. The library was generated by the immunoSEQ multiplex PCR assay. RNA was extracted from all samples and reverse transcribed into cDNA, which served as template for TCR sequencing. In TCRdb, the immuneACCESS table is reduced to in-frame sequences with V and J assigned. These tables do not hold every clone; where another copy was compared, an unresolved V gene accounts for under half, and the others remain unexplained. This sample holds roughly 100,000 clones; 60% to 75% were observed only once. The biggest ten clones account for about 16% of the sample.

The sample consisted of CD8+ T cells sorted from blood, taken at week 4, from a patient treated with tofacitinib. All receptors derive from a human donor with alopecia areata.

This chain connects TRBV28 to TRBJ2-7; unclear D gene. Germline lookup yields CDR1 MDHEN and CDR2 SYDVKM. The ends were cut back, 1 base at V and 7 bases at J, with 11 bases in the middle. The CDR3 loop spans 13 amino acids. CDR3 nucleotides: TGTGCCAGCAGTTTATCTATGTTTGTAGAGCAGTACTTC. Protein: CASSLSMFVEQYF.

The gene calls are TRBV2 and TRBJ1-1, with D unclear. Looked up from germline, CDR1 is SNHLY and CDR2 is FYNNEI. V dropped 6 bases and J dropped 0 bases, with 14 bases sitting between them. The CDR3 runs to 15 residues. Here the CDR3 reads CASSPSGAMNTEAFF. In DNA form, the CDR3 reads TGTGCCAGCAGCCCATCAGGTGCCATGAACACTGAAGCTTTCTTT.

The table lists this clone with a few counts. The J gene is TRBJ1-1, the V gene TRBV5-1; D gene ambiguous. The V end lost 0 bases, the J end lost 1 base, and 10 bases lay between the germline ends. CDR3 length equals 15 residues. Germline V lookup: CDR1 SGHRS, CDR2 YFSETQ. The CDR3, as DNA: TGCGCCAGCAGCTTGGCCGGGCGAGGGAACACTGAAGCTTTCTTT. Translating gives CASSLAGRGNTEAFF.

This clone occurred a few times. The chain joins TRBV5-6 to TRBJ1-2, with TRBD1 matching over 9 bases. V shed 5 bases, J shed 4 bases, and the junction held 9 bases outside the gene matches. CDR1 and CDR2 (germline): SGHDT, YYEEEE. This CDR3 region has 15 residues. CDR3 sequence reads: CASSPDRGNPYGYTF. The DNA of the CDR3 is TGTGCCAGCAGTCCGGACAGGGGCAACCCCTATGGCTACACCTTC.

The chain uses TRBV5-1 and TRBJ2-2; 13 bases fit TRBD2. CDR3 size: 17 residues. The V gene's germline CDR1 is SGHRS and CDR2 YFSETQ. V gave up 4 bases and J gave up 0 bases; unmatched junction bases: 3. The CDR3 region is CASSAGLAGTNTGELFF. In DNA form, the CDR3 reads TGCGCCAGCAGCGCGGGACTAGCGGGAACGAACACCGGGGAGCTGTTTTTT.

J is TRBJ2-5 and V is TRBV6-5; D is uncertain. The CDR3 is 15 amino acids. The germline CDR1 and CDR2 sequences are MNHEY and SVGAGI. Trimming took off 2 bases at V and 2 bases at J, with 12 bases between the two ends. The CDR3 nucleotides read TGTGCCAGCAGTTACCCTGGGCAGTCTCAAGAGACCCAGTACTTC. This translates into CASSYPGQSQETQYF.

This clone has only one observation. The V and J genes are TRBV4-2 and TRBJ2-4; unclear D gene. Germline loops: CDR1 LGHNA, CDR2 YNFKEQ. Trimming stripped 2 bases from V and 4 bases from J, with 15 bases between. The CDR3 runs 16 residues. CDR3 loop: CASSQPTGSVKNIQYF. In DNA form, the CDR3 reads TGTGCCAGCAGCCAACCAACCGGGTCAGTTAAAAACATTCAGTACTTC.

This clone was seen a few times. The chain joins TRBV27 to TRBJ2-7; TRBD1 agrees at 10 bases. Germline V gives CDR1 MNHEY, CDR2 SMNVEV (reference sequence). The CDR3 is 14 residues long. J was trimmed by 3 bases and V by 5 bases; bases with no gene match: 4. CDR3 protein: CASSPGTGVYEQYF. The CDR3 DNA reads TGTGCCAGCAGTCCTGGGACAGGGGTCTACGAGCAGTACTTC.

CDR3 region: CASSYSGGGLEAFF. The CDR3 DNA is TGTGCCAGCAGTTACTCAGGGGGGGGCCTTGAAGCTTTCTTT. This chain connects TRBV6-5 to TRBJ1-1; D possibly corresponds to TRBD1 (6 bases). CDR3 length equals 14 residues. Trimming removed 0 bases from V and 7 bases from J, with 12 bases in between. Germline values: CDR1 MNHEY, CDR2 SVGAGI.

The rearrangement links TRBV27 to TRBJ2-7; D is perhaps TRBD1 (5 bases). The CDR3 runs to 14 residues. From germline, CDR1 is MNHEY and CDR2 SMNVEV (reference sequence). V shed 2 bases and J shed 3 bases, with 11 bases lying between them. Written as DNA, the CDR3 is TGTGCCAGCAGTTTAAAGGGGTTGGTCTACGAGCAGTACTTC. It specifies CASSLKGLVYEQYF.

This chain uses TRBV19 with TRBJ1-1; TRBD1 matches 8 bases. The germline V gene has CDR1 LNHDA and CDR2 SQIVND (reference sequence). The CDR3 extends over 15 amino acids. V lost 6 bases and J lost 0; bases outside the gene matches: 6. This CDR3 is CASSRGTGLNTEAFF. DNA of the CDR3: TGTGCCAGTAGCCGCGGGACAGGTTTGAACACTGAAGCTTTCTTT.

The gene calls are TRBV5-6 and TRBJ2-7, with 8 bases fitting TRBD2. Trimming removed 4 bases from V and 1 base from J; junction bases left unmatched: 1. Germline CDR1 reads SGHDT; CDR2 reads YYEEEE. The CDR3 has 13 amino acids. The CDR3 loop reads CASSLAGSYEQYF. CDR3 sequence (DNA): TGTGCCAGCAGCCTAGCGGGTTCCTACGAGCAGTACTTC.

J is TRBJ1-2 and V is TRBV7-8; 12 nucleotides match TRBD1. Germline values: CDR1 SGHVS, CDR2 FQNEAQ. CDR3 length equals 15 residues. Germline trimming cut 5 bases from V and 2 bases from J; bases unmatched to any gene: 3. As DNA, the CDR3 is TGTGCCAGCAGCCTGGGGACAGGGGGCAACTATGGCTACACCTTC. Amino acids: CASSLGTGGNYGYTF.

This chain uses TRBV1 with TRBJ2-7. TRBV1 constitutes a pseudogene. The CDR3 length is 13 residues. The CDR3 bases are TGCACCAGCAGCCAAGGAATCGGCAGCGAGCAGTACTTC. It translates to CTSSQGIGSEQYF.

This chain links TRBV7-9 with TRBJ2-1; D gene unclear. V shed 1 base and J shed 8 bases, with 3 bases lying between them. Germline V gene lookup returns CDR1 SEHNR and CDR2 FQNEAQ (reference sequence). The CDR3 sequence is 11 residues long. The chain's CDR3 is CASSLVDEQFF. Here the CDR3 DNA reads TGTGCCAGCAGCTTAGTTGATGAGCAGTTCTTC.

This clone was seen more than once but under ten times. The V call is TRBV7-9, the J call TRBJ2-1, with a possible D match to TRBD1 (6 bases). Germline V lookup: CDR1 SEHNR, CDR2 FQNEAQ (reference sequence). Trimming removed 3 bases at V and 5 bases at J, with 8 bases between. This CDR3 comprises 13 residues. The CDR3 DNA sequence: TGTGCCAGCAGCTTTCCAGGGGACAATGAGCAGTTCTTC. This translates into CASSFPGDNEQFF.

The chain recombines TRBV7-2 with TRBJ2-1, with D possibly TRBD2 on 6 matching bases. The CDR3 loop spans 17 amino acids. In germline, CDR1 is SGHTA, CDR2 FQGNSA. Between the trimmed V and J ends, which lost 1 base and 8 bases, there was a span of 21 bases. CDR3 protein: CASSLGFVTGLGDEQFF. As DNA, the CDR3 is TGTGCCAGCAGCTTAGGTTTTGTGACGGGACTGGGCGATGAGCAGTTCTTC.

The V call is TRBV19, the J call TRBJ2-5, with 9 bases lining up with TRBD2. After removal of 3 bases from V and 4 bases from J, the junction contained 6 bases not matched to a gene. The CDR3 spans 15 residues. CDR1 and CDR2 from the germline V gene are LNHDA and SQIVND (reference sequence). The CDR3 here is CASSMVAGDGETQYF. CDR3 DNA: TGTGCCAGTAGTATGGTAGCGGGGGATGGAGAGACCCAGTACTTC.

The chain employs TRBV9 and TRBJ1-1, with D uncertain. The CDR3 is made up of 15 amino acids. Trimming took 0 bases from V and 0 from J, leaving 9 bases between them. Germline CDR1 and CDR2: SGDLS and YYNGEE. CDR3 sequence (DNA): TGTGCCAGCAGCGTAGGGTTAGACATGAACACTGAAGCTTTCTTT. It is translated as CASSVGLDMNTEAFF.

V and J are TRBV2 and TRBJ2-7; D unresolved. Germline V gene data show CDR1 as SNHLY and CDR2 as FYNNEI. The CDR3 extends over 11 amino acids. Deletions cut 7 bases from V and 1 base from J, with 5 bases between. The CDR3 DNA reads TGTGCCAGCACCGCATCCTACGAGCAGTACTTC. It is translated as CASTASYEQYF.

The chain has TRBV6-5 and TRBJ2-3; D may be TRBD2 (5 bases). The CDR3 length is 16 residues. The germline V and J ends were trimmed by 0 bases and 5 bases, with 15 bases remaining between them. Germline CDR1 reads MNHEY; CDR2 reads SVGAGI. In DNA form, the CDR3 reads TGTGCCAGCAGTTACTCCCCGCCGGATGAGGGAGATACGCAGTATTTT. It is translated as CASSYSPPDEGDTQYF.

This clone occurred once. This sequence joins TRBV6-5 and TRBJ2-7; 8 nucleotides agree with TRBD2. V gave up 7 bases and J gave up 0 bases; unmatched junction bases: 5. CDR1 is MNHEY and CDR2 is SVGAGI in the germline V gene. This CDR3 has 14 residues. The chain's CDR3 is CASNPGGSSYEQYF. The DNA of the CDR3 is TGTGCCAGCAACCCGGGAGGGAGCTCCTACGAGCAGTACTTC.

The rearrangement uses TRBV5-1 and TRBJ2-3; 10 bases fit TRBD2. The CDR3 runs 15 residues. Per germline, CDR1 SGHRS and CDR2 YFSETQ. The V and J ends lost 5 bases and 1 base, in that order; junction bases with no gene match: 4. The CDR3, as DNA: TGCGCCAGCAGAATAACTAGCGGGGGCACAGATACGCAGTATTTT. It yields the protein CASRITSGGTDTQYF.

Written as DNA, the CDR3 is TGTGCCAGCAGTCCCTCCCTCTACGAGCAGTACTTC. Translated: CASSPSLYEQYF. The V call is TRBV27, the J call TRBJ2-7; D is unresolved. CDR3 length: 12 residues. CDR1 is MNHEY and CDR2 is SMNVEV in the germline V gene (reference sequence). V gave up 5 bases and J gave up 3 bases, with 8 bases separating them.

Here the CDR3 DNA reads TGCAGCGTTGAAGACAACCGGTCAGTTGAAGCTTTCTTT. It specifies CSVEDNRSVEAFF. This chain joins TRBV29-1 and TRBJ1-1; D is undetermined. Germline lookup yields CDR1 SQVTM and CDR2 ANQGSEA. The CDR3 runs 13 residues. V dropped 0 bases and J dropped 7 bases, with 12 bases sitting between them. The complete variable domain, with remaining parts taken from reference TRBV29-1 and TRBJ1-1, reads SAVISQKPSRDICQRGTSLTIQCQVDSQVTMMFWYRQQPGQSLTLIATANQGSEATYESGFVIDKFPISRPNLTFSTLTVSNMSPEDSSIYLCSVEDNRSVEAFFGQGTRLTVV.

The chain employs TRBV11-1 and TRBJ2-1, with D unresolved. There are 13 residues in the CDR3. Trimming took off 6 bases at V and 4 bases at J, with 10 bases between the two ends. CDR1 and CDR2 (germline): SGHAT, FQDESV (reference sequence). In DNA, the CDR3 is TGTGCCAGCAGAATTGAAGGGTACAATGAGCAGTTCTTC. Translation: CASRIEGYNEQFF.

The DNA of the CDR3 is TGTGCCAGCAGCTTGGTGGGACAGGGGGAAAGGGACACTGAAGCTTTCTTT. Translating gives CASSLVGQGERDTEAFF. The chain links TRBV5-4 to TRBJ1-1; 11 nucleotides match TRBD1. The CDR3 totals 17 residues. The ends lost 0 bases at V and 3 bases at J; junction bases unmatched: 7. Germline V gene lookup returns CDR1 SGHNT and CDR2 YYREEE (reference sequence). The whole variable domain, filled in from reference TRBV5-4 and TRBJ1-1, reads ETGVTQSPTHLIKTRGQQVTLRCSSQSGHNTVSWYQQALGQGPQFIFQYYREEENGRGNFPPRFSGLQFPNYSSELNVNALELDDSALYLCASSLVGQGERDTEAFFGQGTRLTVV.